The entry below gives a single T cell receptor beta chain sequence along with its context. Its antigen is currently unknown. Germline CDR1 and CDR2: SEHNR and FQNEAQ (reference sequence). This CDR3 contains 15 residues. Unmatched junction bases numbered 4, after V lost 5 bases and J lost 1 base. This record comes from a study of cytomegalovirus exposure and HLA in healthy donors. Overall study context: There were some 120 million unique TCR beta sequences, drawn from about 179 million T cells, in an earlier analysis.

The study's findings and limits: In a later analysis, HLA-associated TCR beta chains were more clonally expanded than equally common others.

With 60 Vbeta and 13 Jbeta primers, the PCR was carried out. The data were produced by immunoSEQ multiplex PCR, yet TCRdb's version contains in-frame clones alone and is incomplete. Among about 180,000 clones listed, about 81% were seen once. Specimen: PBMCs. The rearrangement links TRBV7-9 to TRBJ2-2; 7 bases match TRBD2. The receptor was derived from a man between 35 and 55 years old in good health and CMV-seronegative. The CDR3 DNA reads as TGTGCCAGCAGCCCGCTAGCGGTGAACACCGGGGAGCTGTTTTTT. Its translation is CASSPLAVNTGELFF.